This T cell receptor (beta chain) is from a study of human T cells and chemical hapten exposure. In regard to this clonotype: The antigen is undetermined.

Study results and caveats: Controls formed significantly fewer large CDR3 similarity clusters than expanded TCRs did. There was no change with DPC sensitization in TCRs above 1 in 1000 frequency. All donors were alopecia patients, so their immunity may differ from that of healthy people.

Authors' methods: Samples ranged from about 23,224 to 690,600 TCRs, with a median of around 100,000. TCRdb re-derived calls from the RACE reads in MiXCR, one entry per CDR3 protein. V and J calls and clone size were set by TCRdb, not the authors. The data hold 110,000 or so distinct CDR3 sequences, with about a tenth observed a single time. This CDR3 has 13 amino acids. V gave up 7 bases and J gave up 4 bases, with 13 bases separating them. From germline, CDR1 is MNHNS and CDR2 SASEGT. The time point here: patch test 2, 6 weeks after DPC sensitization. As to treatment: therapeutic diphenylcyclopropenone sensitization with weekly scalp DPC.

The V call is TRBV6-1, the J call TRBJ1-2; D perhaps matches TRBD1 (5 bases). This specimen consisted of whole blood, obtained in connection with sensitization to the hapten diphenylcyclopropenone (DPC). This TCR was recovered from a woman aged 35 to 49 with alopecia areata. Some clones in this sample may be carry-over from other donors' samples. The CDR3 coding sequence is TGTGCCAGCACTCAACAGGCGATCTATGGCTACACCTTC. Translated, it gives CASTQQAIYGYTF.